The 29 T cell receptor beta chains reported below all come from one sample, sequenced in a study of Graves' ophthalmopathy and Graves' hyperthyroidism. From RNA, the CDR3 regions of TCR beta chains were amplified and sequenced. Second-round multiplex PCR followed a first-round RT-PCR using HTBI primers. TCRdb re-analysed the multiplex PCR reads in MiXCR, keeping a single row per CDR3 protein. Among some 250,000 distinct CDR3 sequences listed, around 42% were seen once. The material sequenced was peripheral blood. The source of these receptors is an adult man with Graves' ophthalmopathy.

This clonotype was seen a few times. This sequence joins TRBV20-1 and TRBJ2-2; 7 positions match TRBD2. The junction had 8 bases not matched to a gene; V was cut back by 5 bases and J by 5 bases. Germline CDR1 reads DFQATT; CDR2 reads SNEGSKA (reference sequence). CDR3 size: 14 residues. The CDR3 sequence is CSAGGRGGTGELFF. CDR3 DNA sequence: TGCAGTGCTGGGGGACGGGGAGGGACCGGGGAGCTGTTTTTT.

The chain uses TRBV2 and TRBJ1-1; D is uncertain. The CDR3 consists of 12 residues. From germline, CDR1 is SNHLY and CDR2 FYNNEI. The ends were cut back, 1 base at V and 10 bases at J, with 10 bases in the middle. CDR3 amino acids: CASSEDPLRAFF. Written as DNA, the CDR3 is TGTGCCAGCAGTGAAGACCCTTTACGAGCTTTCTTT.

The DNA for the CDR3 is TGTGCCAGCAGCTTGGAGCAGGGGGACTATGGCTACACCTTC. Its protein is CASSLEQGDYGYTF. This chain uses TRBV2 with TRBJ1-2, with 7 bases that match TRBD1. Germline CDR1 reads SNHLY; CDR2 reads FYNNEI. The CDR3 is made up of 14 amino acids. The V gene end was trimmed by 6 bases and the J gene end by 3 bases; junction bases not matched to a gene: 7.

Notes on this clonotype: This clone may be a read error of a much larger clone one base away. The chain employs TRBV24-1 and TRBJ2-7, with D unresolved. Germline CDR1 is KGHDR and CDR2 is SFDVKD. The V end lost 6 bases, the J end lost 2 bases, and 7 bases lay between the germline ends. CDR3 length equals 12 residues. In nucleotides, the CDR3 is TGTGCCACCAGTTCCGGTCCCTACGAGCAGTACTTC. Translation: CATSSGPYEQYF.

This clonotype has ten or more counts. The chain employs TRBV7-2 and TRBJ2-5; D not resolved. The CDR3 runs 12 residues. Trimming took off 5 bases at V and 7 bases at J, with 11 bases between the two ends. From germline, CDR1 is SGHTA and CDR2 FQGNSA. As DNA, the CDR3 is TGTGCCAGCAGCCCCCTCCCAGGGACCCAGTACTTC. Translation gives CASSPLPGTQYF. Full variable domain (missing parts from reference TRBV7-2 and TRBJ2-5): GAGVSQSPSNKVTEKGKDVELRCDPISGHTALYWYRQSLGQGLEFLIYFQGNSAPDKSGLPSDRFSAERTGGSVSTLTIQRTQQEDSAVYLCASSPLPGTQYFGPGTRLLVL.

This clonotype was observed a handful of times. The chain couples TRBV10-2 to TRBJ2-7, with 9 bases fitting TRBD1. The V gene's germline CDR1 is WSHSY and CDR2 SAAADI. The CDR3 is 15 amino acids. The ends lost 2 bases at V and 4 bases at J; junction bases unmatched: 6. CDR3 coding DNA: TGCGCCAGCAGTGAGCCGGGACAGGGTTTTTACGAGCAGTACTTC. Translated, it gives CASSEPGQGFYEQYF.

V and J are TRBV6-6 and TRBJ2-7; D possibly matches TRBD1 or TRBD2 (5 bases each). The CDR3 covers 16 residues. Germline values: CDR1 MNHNY, CDR2 SVGAGI (reference sequence). The V gene lost 7 bases and the J gene lost 0 bases, with 19 bases spanning the gap. CDR3 bases: TGTGCCAGCATCTCAAGTGCCGGGACGAACTCCTACGAGCAGTACTTC. Protein product: CASISSAGTNSYEQYF.

The chain joins TRBV9 to TRBJ2-6; 11 nucleotides match TRBD1. This CDR3 has 13 amino acids. Germline CDR1 and CDR2: SGDLS and YYNGEE. The V gene end was trimmed by 7 bases and the J gene end by 12 bases; junction bases not matched to a gene: 6. In DNA, the CDR3 is TGTGCCAGCCAGCCGGGACAGGGGGGCGTCCTGACTTTC. This codes for CASQPGQGGVLTF. Full variable domain (outside the CDR3, taken from reference TRBV9 and TRBJ2-6): DSGVTQTPKHLITATGQRVTLRCSPRSGDLSVYWYQQSLDQGLQFLIQYYNGEERAKGNILERFSAQQFPDLHSELNLSSLELGDSALYFCASQPGQGGVLTFGAGSRLTVL.

There are a few counts of this clonotype. The chain employs TRBV20-1 and TRBJ2-7; 14 bases fit TRBD2. This CDR3 has 15 residues. Germline V gene sequence: CDR1 DFQATT, CDR2 SNEGSKA (reference sequence). The trim removed 2 bases at V and 2 bases at J, leaving 2 bases unmatched. The DNA of the CDR3 is TGCAGTGCTAGATCGACTAGCGGGAGGGCCTACGAGCAGTACTTC. This codes for CSARSTSGRAYEQYF.

This clonotype was detected a few times. The V and J genes are TRBV12-3 or TRBV12-4 and TRBJ1-3; no clear D gene. Trimming removed 5 bases from V and 0 bases from J, with 8 bases in between. CDR3 length: 14 amino acids. The chain's CDR3 is CASSLGFSGNTIYF. CDR3 nucleotides: TGTGCCAGCAGTCTCGGGTTCTCTGGAAACACCATATATTTT.

Details on this clonotype: Being one base from a much bigger clone, this may be a read error. V is TRBV7-3 and J is TRBJ1-2; the D gene is possibly TRBD1 (6 bases). V was cut by 7 bases and J by 6 bases, with 18 bases left in between. Germline V gives CDR1 SGHTA, CDR2 FQGTGA. The CDR3 length is 14 residues. CDR3 DNA: TGTGCCAGCACCCCGAACAGGGAGCTAGATGGCTACACCTTC. Its translation: CASTPNRELDGYTF. The whole variable domain, filled in from reference TRBV7-3 and TRBJ1-2, reads GAGVSQTPSNKVTEKGKYVELRCDPISGHTALYWYRQSLGQGPEFLIYFQGTGAADDSGLPNDRFFAVRPEGSVSTLKIQRTERGDSAVYLCASTPNRELDGYTFGSGTRLTVV.

The gene calls are TRBV13 and TRBJ1-2, with 8 positions matching TRBD1. V lost 2 bases to trimming and J lost 8 bases; unmatched junction nucleotides: 7. CDR3 length: 14 amino acids. From germline, CDR1 is PRHDT and CDR2 FYEKMQ (reference sequence). CDR3 in amino acids: CASSLRYRGDGYTF. In DNA form, the CDR3 reads TGTGCCAGCAGCTTAAGATACAGGGGGGACGGCTACACCTTC. The full variable domain, in which reference TRBV13 and TRBJ1-2 provide the parts outside the CDR3, is AAGVIQSPRHLIKEKRETATLKCYPIPRHDTVYWYQQGPGQDPQFLISFYEKMQSDKGSIPDRFSAQQFSDYHSELNMSSLELGDSALYFCASSLRYRGDGYTFGSGTRLTVV.

This clonotype has a count of ten or more. This chain joins TRBV7-2 and TRBJ2-5; 12 bases are a match to TRBD2. In germline, CDR1 is SGHTA, CDR2 FQGNSA. V was clipped by 5 bases and J by 5 bases; unmatched bases: 6. The CDR3 extends over 15 amino acids. The CDR3 nucleotides are TGTGCCAGCAGCCGTCGGACTAGCGGGGAGGAGACCCAGTACTTC. The encoded protein is CASSRRTSGEETQYF.

This clonotype was counted between two and nine times. The V call is TRBV24-1, the J call TRBJ2-7, with 11 bases that match TRBD2. The germline V gene has CDR1 KGHDR and CDR2 SFDVKD. V shed 2 bases, J shed 3 bases, and the junction held 5 bases outside the gene matches. This CDR3 spans 16 amino acids. The CDR3 DNA follows: TGTGCCACCAGTGATTCCTCGACTAGCGGGGACTACGAGCAGTACTTC. It codes for CATSDSSTSGDYEQYF.

The V gene is TRBV10-3, the J gene TRBJ1-2, with a tentative D call TRBD1 (5 bases). V dropped 2 bases and J dropped 2 bases, with 12 bases sitting between them. The CDR3 has 15 residues. From germline, CDR1 is ENHRY and CDR2 SYGVKD. The CDR3 loop reads CAISEPTGANYGYTF. As DNA, the CDR3 is TGTGCCATCAGTGAGCCTACCGGGGCGAACTATGGCTACACCTTC.

This chain uses TRBV5-8 with TRBJ1-2, with no clear D. The CDR3 loop spans 13 amino acids. V lost 2 bases, J lost 5 bases, and 10 bases lay in between. Germline assignment: CDR1 SGHTS and CDR2 YDEGEE. Written as DNA, the CDR3 is TGTGCCAGCAGCTTTGCGGGAGGGTATGGCTACACCTTC. Its translation is CASSFAGGYGYTF. Full variable domain (remainder filled in from reference TRBV5-8 and TRBJ1-2): EAGVTQSPTHLIKTRGQQATLRCSPISGHTSVYWYQQALGLGLQFLLWYDEGEERNRGNFPPRFSGRQFPNYSSELNVNALELEDSALYLCASSFAGGYGYTFGSGTRLTVV.

The chain is built from TRBV4-2 and TRBJ1-2; D not resolved. V shed 4 bases and J shed 5 bases, with 14 bases lying between them. Germline V lookup: CDR1 LGHNA, CDR2 YNFKEQ. This CDR3 spans 14 amino acids. CDR3 sequence reads: CASSLPRDSYGYTF. The CDR3 DNA reads as TGTGCCAGCAGCCTACCCCGGGATTCTTATGGCTACACCTTC.

This clonotype has only a few counts. V is TRBV2 and J is TRBJ2-2; tentatively, D is TRBD2 (5 bases). CDR1 and CDR2 from the germline V gene are SNHLY and FYNNEI. Trimming stripped 5 bases from V and 2 bases from J, with 15 bases between. CDR3 length: 16 amino acids. CDR3 nucleotides: TGTGCCAGCAGTAAAACTAGGCGGCCAAACACCGGGGAGCTGTTTTTT. This translates into CASSKTRRPNTGELFF.

This clonotype has a handful of counts. The chain recombines TRBV28 with TRBJ1-3, with D tentatively TRBD1 (6 bases). V lost 7 bases to trimming and J lost 7 bases, with 17 bases between them. Germline V lookup: CDR1 MDHEN, CDR2 SYDVKM. The CDR3 extends over 14 amino acids. Written as DNA, the CDR3 is TGTGCCAGCAATTCACAGGGTCCGCGGAACACCATATATTTT. Its protein is CASNSQGPRNTIYF. Full variable domain (remainder filled in from reference TRBV28 and TRBJ1-3): DVKVTQSSRYLVKRTGEKVFLECVQDMDHENMFWYRQDPGLGLRLIYFSYDVKMKEKGDIPEGYSVSREKKERFSLILESASTNQTSMYLCASNSQGPRNTIYFGEGSWLTVV.

The chain has TRBV25-1 and TRBJ2-3; possibly TRBD2 for D (6 bases). The CDR3 totals 17 residues. Germline CDR1 reads MGHDK; CDR2 reads SYGVNS. The ends were cut back, 5 bases at V and 3 bases at J, with 21 bases in the middle. This chain's CDR3 is CASSPHLGGGGTDTQYF. CDR3 DNA sequence: TGTGCCAGCAGTCCCCACTTAGGCGGAGGAGGGACAGATACGCAGTATTTT.

The J gene is TRBJ1-1, the V gene TRBV29-1, with D unclear. The CDR3 loop spans 14 amino acids. CDR1 and CDR2 (germline): SQVTM, ANQGSEA. The V and J ends lost 4 bases and 0 bases respectively, with 12 bases between them. The CDR3 is CSVVPQRVNTEAFF. The CDR3 coding sequence is TGCAGCGTTGTCCCACAGAGAGTGAACACTGAAGCTTTCTTT.

With respect to this clonotype: The DNA is left out, because the CDR3 cannot be placed on it with certainty; the CDR3 is given as TCRdb lists it. V and J are TRBV7-3 and TRBJ2-2; the table's D call, TRBD1, has no DNA check behind it. Germline V lookup: CDR1 SGHTA, CDR2 FQGTGA. The CDR3 spans 16 residues, counting both ends. The CDR3 loop reads CASSLTAWDRSGSCFF.

The rearrangement joins TRBV29-1 to TRBJ2-7; the D gene is possibly TRBD1 (9 bases). Germline CDR1 is SQVTM and CDR2 is ANQGSEA. V was shortened by 5 bases and J by 9 bases, with 20 bases between the two germline ends. The CDR3 loop spans 13 amino acids. The DNA for the CDR3 is TGCAGCGTTCAATCGGGACAGGGACTAGGGCAGTACTTC. This sequence encodes CSVQSGQGLGQYF.

This clonotype was observed many times. The chain uses TRBV10-3 and TRBJ2-7; possibly TRBD1 or TRBD2 for D (5 bases each). V was shortened by 0 bases and J by 4 bases, with 16 bases between the two germline ends. The CDR3 loop spans 16 amino acids. CDR1 ENHRY and CDR2 SYGVKD come from the germline V gene. The CDR3 nucleotides are TGTGCCATCAGTGAGTCAAGGGCAGGGAGTAGGTACGAGCAGTACTTC. Translation gives CAISESRAGSRYEQYF.

V usage is TRBV7-8 and J usage is TRBJ1-3; possibly TRBD1 for D (5 bases). The germline V gene encodes CDR1 SGHVS and CDR2 FQNEAQ. CDR3 length equals 16 residues. Trimming cost V 5 bases and J 3 bases, with 17 bases left between them. Here the CDR3 DNA reads TGTGCCAGCAGCCTAGGGGAAACGGCCTTTGGAAACACCATATATTTT. Translated, it gives CASSLGETAFGNTIYF.

The chain recombines TRBV5-8 with TRBJ2-7; TRBD1 matches at 11 bases. The V segment lost 4 bases and the J segment 6 bases; nucleotides outside the gene matches: 6. The CDR3 extends over 14 amino acids. Germline values: CDR1 SGHTS, CDR2 YDEGEE. CDR3 region: CASSRGQGVGEQYF. In DNA form, the CDR3 reads TGTGCCAGCAGCAGGGGACAGGGGGTCGGCGAGCAGTACTTC.

The rearrangement joins TRBV9 to TRBJ2-7; 8 bases are a match to TRBD2. From germline, CDR1 is SGDLS and CDR2 YYNGEE. CDR3 length equals 16 residues. The J segment lost 0 bases and the V segment lost 4 bases, leaving 9 bases of the junction unmatched. The DNA for the CDR3 is TGTGCCAGCAGCTCCTGGGGCGGGACTAGCTCCTACGAGCAGTACTTC. It yields the protein CASSSWGGTSSYEQYF.

Worth noting for this clonotype: One end of the junction is discordant with germline, which a read error may explain. V usage is TRBV10-3 and J usage is TRBJ1-3; D gene ambiguous. Germline V lookup: CDR1 ENHRY, CDR2 SYGVKD. The CDR3 is 16 residues long. CDR3 in amino acids: CASSYRPTAPGNTIYF. The CDR3 DNA reads as TGTGCCAGCAGTTACCGCCCCACCGCCCCTGGAAACACCATATATTTT.

This clonotype occurred many times. V and J are TRBV10-2 and TRBJ2-7; 7 nucleotides agree with TRBD1. The germline V gene encodes CDR1 WSHSY and CDR2 SAAADI. CDR3 length: 14 amino acids. V dropped 6 bases and J dropped 6; count of bases not matched to a gene: 11. For the CDR3, the DNA is TGCGCCAGCAGCATACAGGGGCTAGCAGGCGAGCAGTACTTC. This sequence encodes CASSIQGLAGEQYF.